This paragraph reports one T cell receptor beta chain. This sample is drawn from a study of CD8 T cells in Susac syndrome. Reverse transcription of roughly 0.5 to 1 ug RNA used random hexamers. A multiplex approach, immunoSEQ multiplex PCR, amplified TCR beta CDR3 across 54 Vbeta and 13 Jbeta. Using its own MiXCR run on the immunoSEQ multiplex PCR reads, TCRdb lists one record per CDR3 protein. Here the sample spans around 120,000 distinct CDR3 sequences, roughly 94% being singletons. The T cells that were sequenced for TCR beta were CD8+ and CD4+ cells from blood. FACS was used to enrich TEMRA cells, whereas the CD8+ and CD4+ T cells were obtained by negative isolation. The CDR3 extends over 15 amino acids. V was pared by 0 bases and J by 4 bases, with 5 bases of the junction left unmatched. The germline V gene has CDR1 SGHRS and CDR2 YFSETQ.

Material: CD4+ T cells from PBMCs. V gene TRBV5-1 combines with J gene TRBJ2-3; 7 nucleotides align to TRBD2. The clonotype was recovered from a human donor with multiple sclerosis. The CDR3 sequence: CASSLVGGSPDTQYF. CDR3 nucleotide sequence: TGCGCCAGCAGCTTGGTCGGCGGGAGTCCAGATACGCAGTATTTT. The whole variable domain, filled in from reference TRBV5-1 and TRBJ2-3, reads KAGVTQTPRYLIKTRGQQVTLSCSPISGHRSVSWYQQTPGQGLQFLFEYFSETQRNKGNFPGRFSGRQFSNSRSEMNVSTLELGDSALYLCASSLVGGSPDTQYFGPGTRLTVL.